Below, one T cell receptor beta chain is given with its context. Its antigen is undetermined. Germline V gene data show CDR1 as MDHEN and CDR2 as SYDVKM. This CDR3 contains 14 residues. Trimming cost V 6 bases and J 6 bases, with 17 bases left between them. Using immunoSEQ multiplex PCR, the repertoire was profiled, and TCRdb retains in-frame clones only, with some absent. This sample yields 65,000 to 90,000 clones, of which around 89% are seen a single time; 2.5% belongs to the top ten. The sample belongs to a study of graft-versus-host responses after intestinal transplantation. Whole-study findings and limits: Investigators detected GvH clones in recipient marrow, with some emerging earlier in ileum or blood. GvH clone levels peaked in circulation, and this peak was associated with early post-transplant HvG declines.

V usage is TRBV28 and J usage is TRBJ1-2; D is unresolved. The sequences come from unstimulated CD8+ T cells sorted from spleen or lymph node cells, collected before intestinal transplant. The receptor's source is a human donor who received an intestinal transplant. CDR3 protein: CASRSLSWEDGYTF. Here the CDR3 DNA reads TGTGCCAGCAGATCTCTTTCCTGGGAGGATGGCTACACCTTC.